This TCR beta chain was captured in a study of T cells after yellow fever vaccination. Overall study: When fractions had low cell numbers, they were prepared with SMART-Seq v4 Ultra Low Input.

The germline V gene has CDR1 GTSNPN and CDR2 SVGIG (reference sequence). The CDR3 covers 15 residues. V gave up 2 bases and J gave up 1 base, with 12 bases separating them. TCRdb analysed the 5' RACE reads with MiXCR anew, one entry per CDR3 protein. The table records some 250,000 distinct CDR3 sequences, about 3.5% of them present only once. This clonotype was seen at least ten times. Its antigen is not known. Whole-study findings and limits: The booster response re-showed most primary clones: 96% CD4, 88% CD8. A small proportion of clonotypes was detected in both the CD4 and CD8 compartments.

The V gene is TRBV30, the J gene TRBJ1-5, with D tentatively TRBD1 (5 bases). The source is a man aged 18 to 30 who received the YFV17D yellow fever vaccine. Sequencing used PBMCs, obtained 15 days after the yellow fever booster vaccination. The CDR3 DNA reads TGTGCCTGGAGTAAGGGCAGGGTGAGCAATCAGCCCCAGCATTTT. The encoded protein is CAWSKGRVSNQPQHF.